Listed here are 20 T cell receptor beta chains from one sample, sequenced in a study of a mutant IDH1 vaccine in newly diagnosed glioma. The method was immunoSEQ multiplex PCR; TCRdb's version includes in-frame clones alone and lacks a portion of them. The sample holds about 48,000 clones, 65% to 85% seen once. Their target antigens are unknown. Time point described: week 35, safety follow-up. A single vaccine dose contained 300 ug of mutant IDH1 20-mer peptide, and topical imiquimod was used with it. This material consisted of PBMCs, taken from a glioma patient whose treatment included an IDH1 peptide vaccine. The receptor source for this set is a man aged 35 to 55 with glioma.

This rearrangement joins TRBV5-4 to TRBJ2-5; D may match TRBD1 or TRBD2 (5 bases each). Trimming left V 0 bases short and J 2 bases short, with 8 bases between. The CDR3 runs to 14 residues. The germline V gene has CDR1 SGHNT and CDR2 YYREEE (reference sequence). The CDR3 nucleotides are TGTGCCAGCAGCTTGGAGAGGGGTCAAGAGACCCAGTACTTC. It is translated as CASSLERGQETQYF.

The rearrangement links TRBV13 to TRBJ1-2; D is uncertain. This CDR3 is built from 11 residues. CDR1 and CDR2 (germline): PRHDT, FYEKMQ (reference sequence). With 3 bases removed from V and 8 bases from J, the gap between germline ends came to 7 bases. The CDR3 protein is CASSLGPGYTF. The CDR3 DNA sequence: TGTGCCAGCAGCTTGGGTCCGGGCTACACCTTC.

The table lists this clone with a count of one. The chain couples TRBV5-5 to TRBJ2-2, with D possibly being TRBD1 or TRBD2 (5 bases each). Germline CDR1 is SGHKS and CDR2 is YYEKEE (reference sequence). This CDR3 is built from 14 residues. With 4 bases removed from V and 10 bases from J, the gap between germline ends came to 17 bases. In DNA, the CDR3 is TGTGCCAGCAGCGCCGGGACCTACCGTTCGGAGCTGTTTTTT. Its translation is CASSAGTYRSELFF. Combining the CDR3 with reference TRBV5-5 and TRBJ2-2 gives the whole variable domain DAGVTQSPTHLIKTRGQQVTLRCSPISGHKSVSWYQQVLGQGPQFIFQYYEKEERGRGNFPDRFSARQFPNYSSELNVNALLLGDSALYLCASSAGTYRSELFFGEGSRLTVL.

This rearrangement joins TRBV19 to TRBJ2-2; no clear D gene. Trimming left V 7 bases short and J 5 bases short, with 11 bases between. The germline CDR1 and CDR2 sequences are LNHDA and SQIVND (reference sequence). This CDR3 is built from 13 residues. The CDR3 spells CASTSPLTGELFF. CDR3 DNA: TGTGCCAGTACCTCACCTCTGACCGGGGAGCTGTTTTTT.

V gene TRBV19 combines with J gene TRBJ1-2; D ambiguous. Germline V gene sequence: CDR1 LNHDA, CDR2 SQIVND (reference sequence). CDR3 length equals 12 residues. V lost 5 bases and J 2 bases, leaving 6 bases between the germline ends. This CDR3 reads CASSPKNYGYTF. The CDR3 DNA reads TGTGCCAGTAGTCCAAAGAACTATGGCTACACCTTC.

This clone was seen only once. The chain links TRBV5-8 to TRBJ2-3; D may correspond to TRBD1 or TRBD2 (5 bases each). Germline V lookup: CDR1 SGHTS, CDR2 YDEGEE. The ends were cut back, 7 bases at V and 8 bases at J, with 14 bases in the middle. This CDR3 comprises 12 residues. In nucleotides, the CDR3 is TGTGCCAGCGGACGGGACGCGGGTACGCAGTATTTT. Translated: CASGRDAGTQYF.

The chain has TRBV5-1 and TRBJ2-6; D gene unclear. Germline V gene lookup returns CDR1 SGHRS and CDR2 YFSETQ. V was cut by 4 bases and J by 0 bases, with 2 bases left in between. The CDR3 covers 13 residues. The CDR3 nucleotides are TGCGCCAGCAGCCTCTCTGGGGCCAACGTCCTGACTTTC. It specifies CASSLSGANVLTF.

This sequence joins TRBV7-9 and TRBJ1-2; 7 nucleotides match TRBD1. V dropped 3 bases and J dropped 7; count of bases not matched to a gene: 8. The CDR3 extends over 14 amino acids. CDR1 is SEHNR, CDR2 FQNEAQ, per germline (reference sequence). CDR3 bases: TGTGCCAGCAGCTTGGCGGGGGACAGACTTGGCTACACCTTC. Amino acids: CASSLAGDRLGYTF.

The chain couples TRBV5-4 to TRBJ2-3; D gene unclear. Trimming shortened V by 0 bases and J by 2 bases, and 10 bases separated the two germline ends. Germline lookup yields CDR1 SGHNT and CDR2 YYREEE (reference sequence). The CDR3 totals 15 residues. The CDR3: CASSLDFAPTDTQYF. CDR3 DNA sequence: TGTGCCAGCAGCTTGGATTTTGCCCCCACAGATACGCAGTATTTT.

The chain combines TRBV2 with TRBJ1-5; a weak D match, TRBD1 (5 bases). This CDR3 spans 15 amino acids. Germline-derived CDR1 and CDR2 are SNHLY and FYNNEI. V lost 5 bases to trimming and J lost 4 bases, with 15 bases between them. The CDR3 DNA reads as TGTGCCAGCAGTACGCTTCCGGGGCGGAATCAGCCCCAGCATTTT. Its protein product is CASSTLPGRNQPQHF.

CDR3 DNA sequence: TGTGCCAGCAGTTACTCGACGGCGGGCAATCAGCCCCAGCATTTT. It specifies CASSYSTAGNQPQHF. J is TRBJ1-5 and V is TRBV6-5; D is uncertain. V was pared by 0 bases and J by 2 bases, with 8 bases between. Germline CDR1 reads MNHEY; CDR2 reads SVGAGI. CDR3 size: 15 residues.

This clone appeared a few times. The V and J genes are TRBV6-1 and TRBJ1-5; the D gene is possibly TRBD1 (6 bases). The CDR3 loop spans 17 amino acids. Germline-derived CDR1 and CDR2 are MNHNS and SASEGT. V was clipped by 4 bases and J by 5 bases, with 21 bases between them. The CDR3 DNA is TGTGCCAGCAGTGTTGAAACCGGGACAACAGCGTATCAGCCCCAGCATTTT. Encoded protein: CASSVETGTTAYQPQHF.

The chain joins TRBV7-6 to TRBJ1-4; the D gene is possibly TRBD1 (5 bases). The V end was cut by 6 bases, the J end by 4 bases, with 18 bases between. The CDR3 has 16 residues. The germline gives CDR1 SGHVS, CDR2 FNYEAQ. As DNA, the CDR3 is TGTGCCAGCAGTCCTCAAACGGCAGGGATTAATGAAAAACTGTTTTTT. Its translation: CASSPQTAGINEKLFF.

V and J are TRBV7-7 and TRBJ2-3, with 12 positions matching TRBD2. Germline-derived CDR1 and CDR2 are SSHAT and FNYEAQ (reference sequence). Trimming cost V 1 base and J 2 bases; bases outside gene matches: 1. The CDR3 totals 16 residues. CDR3 coding DNA: TGTGCCAGCAGCTTAGGACTAGCGGGGGCCACAGATACGCAGTATTTT. As protein: CASSLGLAGATDTQYF.

The chain employs TRBV18 and TRBJ1-1; D remains ambiguous. CDR1 is KGHSH, CDR2 LQKENI, per germline. The CDR3 extends over 14 amino acids. V was shortened by 2 bases and J by 2 bases, with 9 bases between the two germline ends. The CDR3 loop is CASSPNSRNTEAFF. The CDR3 nucleotides are TGTGCCAGCTCACCAAACAGTAGAAACACTGAAGCTTTCTTT.

The V call is TRBV5-3, the J call TRBJ1-6; D call uncertain. TRBV5-3 is treated as an ORF (open reading frame) with a function not yet certain. V was pared by 6 bases and J by 13 bases, with 8 bases between. The CDR3 is made up of 10 amino acids. CDR3 in DNA: TGTGCCAGAACCGTGCCCCCCCTCCACTTT. Translation gives CARTVPPLHF.

A single count supports this clone. In nucleotides, the CDR3 is TGTGCCAGCAGCTTCCTCGGCCCGGGCACTGAAGCTTTCTTT. Protein sequence: CASSFLGPGTEAFF. The chain recombines TRBV11-2 with TRBJ1-1; D remains ambiguous. CDR1 SGHAT and CDR2 FQNNGV come from the germline V gene. V shed 3 bases and J shed 4 bases, with 12 bases lying between them. The CDR3 runs to 14 residues.

The chain joins TRBV6-5 to TRBJ2-3; 7 bases fit TRBD2. This CDR3 region has 13 residues. CDR1 and CDR2 (germline): MNHEY, SVGAGI. J was trimmed by 5 bases and V by 6 bases; bases with no gene match: 5. The CDR3 DNA reads TGTGCCAGCAGCCCCGGGGGGATAGATACGCAGTATTTT. It translates to CASSPGGIDTQYF.

The rearrangement uses TRBV7-9 and TRBJ1-1; D remains unclear. V was trimmed by 4 bases and J by 6 bases, leaving 18 bases between them. The CDR3 has 15 residues. From germline, CDR1 is SEHNR and CDR2 FQNEAQ (reference sequence). CDR3 nucleotides: TGTGCCAGCAGCTCGTCGGCGGGGTTAGGCGCTGAAGCTTTCTTT. Amino acid sequence: CASSSSAGLGAEAFF.

The chain recombines TRBV9 with TRBJ1-1, with a possible D match to TRBD1 (6 bases). V was clipped by 0 bases and J by 4 bases, with 10 bases between them. Germline lookup yields CDR1 SGDLS and CDR2 YYNGEE. The CDR3 totals 14 residues. CDR3 residues: CASSVAGASTEAFF. CDR3 coding DNA: TGTGCCAGCAGCGTAGCAGGGGCATCCACTGAAGCTTTCTTT.